The following is a T cell receptor beta chain sequence with its context. The data originate from a study of T cell responses to AZD1222 COVID-19 vaccine. The germline V and J ends were trimmed by 3 bases and 8 bases, with 10 bases remaining between them. Germline values: CDR1 SEHNR, CDR2 FQNEAQ (reference sequence). The CDR3 sequence is 13 residues long. This table comes from immunoSEQ multiplex PCR, and its TCRdb copy is limited to in-frame clones, with some not included. The sample has 70,000 or so clones; roughly 91% are singletons. V gene TRBV7-9 combines with J gene TRBJ1-4, with a possible D match to TRBD1 (6 bases). This clonotype originated in an adult in good health. The specimen comprised peripheral blood, sampled on day 0 of AZD1222 vaccination. The CDR3 region is CASSLWGAEKLFF. The CDR3 DNA reads as TGTGCCAGCAGCTTGTGGGGGGCGGAAAAACTGTTTTTT.